This T cell receptor beta chain emerged from a study of cytomegalovirus exposure and HLA in healthy donors. Study summary: HLA-typed donors contributed some 87 million unique TCRs, which were held in an early data release. Overall study findings and caveats: Presence/absence analyses assumed roughly uniform sequencing depth across donors. 150 or so TCR beta chains were listed as cytomegalovirus-associated.

Points on this clone: Its antigen remains unknown.

The PCR contained 60 Vbeta and 13 Jbeta primers. The repertoire was sequenced with immunoSEQ multiplex PCR; TCRdb's copy has only in-frame clones and lacks some. The sample records about 120,000 clones, around 81% being singletons. The specimen was PBMCs. The TCR was taken from a middle-aged woman in good health and CMV-seronegative.

CDR3 sequence reads: CAWSVQGVLRAMNTEAFF. The CDR3 bases are TGTGCCTGGAGTGTACAGGGTGTCCTAAGAGCAATGAACACTGAAGCTTTCTTT. The chain carries TRBV30 and TRBJ1-1; the D gene is possibly TRBD1 (6 bases). With 0 bases removed from V and 0 bases from J, the gap between germline ends came to 20 bases. The CDR3 contains 18 residues. Germline V gene sequence: CDR1 GTSNPN, CDR2 SVGIG (reference sequence). Looking up the rest from reference TRBV30 and TRBJ1-1 gives the full variable domain: SQTIHQWPATLVQPVGSPLSLECTVEGTSNPNLYWYRQAAGRGLQLLFYSVGIGQISSEVPQNLSASRPQDRQFILSSKKLLLSDSGFYLCAWSVQGVLRAMNTEAFFGQGTRLTVV.